The 12 T cell receptor beta chains presented below share a single source sample, sequenced in a study of PD-L1 blockade in urothelial cancer. The time point was: pretreatment peripheral blood. The assay was immunoSEQ multiplex PCR, and TCRdb's table has in-frame clones only and misses some. This table has 68,000 or so clones, roughly four fifths appearing once. The starting material was PBMCs, obtained around atezolizumab (anti-PD-L1) treatment. The receptor source for this set is a man between 65 and 85 years old with urothelial cancer.

V usage is TRBV7-2 and J usage is TRBJ2-5, with a possible D match to TRBD1 (6 bases). From germline, CDR1 is SGHTA and CDR2 FQGNSA. V lost 1 base and J 4 bases, leaving 16 bases between the germline ends. There are 16 residues in the CDR3. CDR3 nucleotide sequence: TGTGCCAGCAGCTTAGATCTCCTCAGGGGCGGAGAGACCCAGTACTTC. This sequence encodes CASSLDLLRGGETQYF.

The chain combines TRBV11-2 with TRBJ2-3, with 9 bases matching TRBD2. Looked up from germline, CDR1 is SGHAT and CDR2 is FQNNGV. The CDR3 has 16 amino acids. J lost 0 bases, V lost 6 bases, and 7 bases had no gene match. The CDR3 here is CASRRGGLASTDTQYF. The CDR3 coding sequence is TGTGCCAGCAGGCGAGGAGGACTAGCGAGCACAGATACGCAGTATTTT. Full variable domain (outside the CDR3, taken from reference TRBV11-2 and TRBJ2-3): EAGVAQSPRYKIIEKRQSVAFWCNPISGHATLYWYQQILGQGPKLLIQFQNNGVVDDSQLPKDRFSAERLKGVDSTLKIQPAKLEDSAVYLCASRRGGLASTDTQYFGPGTRLTVL.

The V and J genes are TRBV15 and TRBJ1-1, with D perhaps TRBD1 (5 bases). V shed 6 bases and J shed 1 base, with 12 bases lying between them. From germline, CDR1 is LNHNV and CDR2 YYDKDF (reference sequence). The CDR3 contains 14 residues. The DNA of the CDR3 is TGTGCCACCAGGGCAGGGAGGGGGAACACTGAAGCTTTCTTT. Its protein is CATRAGRGNTEAFF.

The chain links TRBV30 to TRBJ1-2; 7 nucleotides line up with TRBD1. In germline, CDR1 is GTSNPN, CDR2 SVGIG (reference sequence). The CDR3 runs to 10 residues. With 7 bases clipped from V and 8 bases from J, the junction kept 4 bases outside the gene matches. CDR3 protein: CALSTGGYTF. CDR3 nucleotides: TGTGCCTTATCGACAGGGGGCTACACCTTC. Full variable domain (rest looked up from reference TRBV30 and TRBJ1-2): SQTIHQWPATLVQPVGSPLSLECTVEGTSNPNLYWYRQAAGRGLQLLFYSVGIGQISSEVPQNLSASRPQDRQFILSSKKLLLSDSGFYLCALSTGGYTFGSGTRLTVV.

The J gene is TRBJ2-7, the V gene TRBV7-9; 7 bases match TRBD2. The germline V gene encodes CDR1 SEHNR and CDR2 FQNEAQ (reference sequence). CDR3 length equals 14 residues. The V gene end was trimmed by 6 bases and the J gene end by 2 bases; junction bases not matched to a gene: 7. The CDR3 region has the DNA TGTGCCAGCAGTCTCAGCGGGATCGCCTACGAGCAGTACTTC. Translated, it gives CASSLSGIAYEQYF.

Only one count was recorded for this clone. The chain carries TRBV5-1 and TRBJ1-1, with D possibly being TRBD1 (6 bases). The germline V and J ends were trimmed by 2 bases and 3 bases, with 14 bases remaining between them. This CDR3 spans 15 amino acids. CDR1 is SGHRS, CDR2 YFSETQ, per germline. This CDR3 reads CASSFGQTEDTEAFF. CDR3 nucleotide sequence: TGCGCCAGCAGCTTCGGACAGACCGAGGACACTGAAGCTTTCTTT.

This chain links TRBV29-1 with TRBJ1-2; 8 bases fit TRBD1. V lost 4 bases, J lost 3 bases, and 7 bases stayed unmatched. Germline CDR1 reads SQVTM; CDR2 reads ANQGSEA. The CDR3 consists of 14 residues. DNA for the CDR3: TGCAGCGTTGGATCAGGACAGGGACACTATGGCTACACCTTC. This codes for CSVGSGQGHYGYTF.

The V and J genes are TRBV7-2 and TRBJ2-7; 11 positions agree with TRBD2. V dropped 5 bases and J dropped 2; count of bases not matched to a gene: 2. CDR1 SGHTA and CDR2 FQGNSA come from the germline V gene. The CDR3 is made up of 14 amino acids. The CDR3 bases are TGTGCCAGCAGCCAACTAGCGGGGGCCTACGAGCAGTACTTC. Translating gives CASSQLAGAYEQYF.

The genes are TRBV4-1 and TRBJ2-7; 8 nucleotides match TRBD1. The CDR3 covers 15 residues. Germline CDR1 is MGHRA and CDR2 is YSYEKL. V trimming: 3 bases; J trimming: 0 bases; junction bases outside the gene matches: 4. The CDR3 nucleotides read TGCGCCAGCAGCCACCCCGGGACAGGCTCCTACGAGCAGTACTTC. Its protein is CASSHPGTGSYEQYF.

The chain carries TRBV18 and TRBJ1-2, with D possibly TRBD1 on 5 matching bases. The CDR3 sequence is 14 residues long. Germline lookup yields CDR1 KGHSH and CDR2 LQKENI. V was pared by 1 base and J by 4 bases, with 10 bases between. In DNA, the CDR3 is TGTGCCAGCTCACCACAGCCAAGGGGCTATGGCTACACCTTC. Translation gives CASSPQPRGYGYTF.

The chain links TRBV29-1 to TRBJ2-7; 7 bases match TRBD2. The J segment lost 2 bases and the V segment lost 2 bases, leaving 9 bases of the junction unmatched. The CDR3 is made up of 15 amino acids. Germline V gives CDR1 SQVTM, CDR2 ANQGSEA. The CDR3: CSVESGLGGAYEQYF. CDR3 nucleotides: TGCAGCGTTGAATCGGGTCTGGGGGGGGCCTACGAGCAGTACTTC.

This rearrangement joins TRBV19 to TRBJ1-1, with a possible D match to TRBD1 (5 bases). Germline V gene data show CDR1 as LNHDA and CDR2 as SQIVND (reference sequence). CDR3 length: 13 residues. V was clipped by 7 bases and J by 5 bases, with 14 bases between them. CDR3 protein: CASIIPGMTEAFF. CDR3 bases: TGTGCCAGTATCATCCCAGGGATGACTGAAGCTTTCTTT.